These 20 T cell receptor beta chains share one sample of origin, sequenced in a study of T-cell memory formation after mild COVID-19. Via MiXCR, TCRdb re-called the 5' RACE reads, giving one row per CDR3 protein. The top ten clones hold 2% to 2.5% of a sample with roughly 190,000 distinct CDR3 sequences, around 19% of them seen once. Sequencing was performed on PBMCs or a T cell subset sorted from them (not recorded which). The receptors shown here come from an adult woman who had mild COVID-19 (a few samples of this study predate the infection). Cell type and time point are not known.

The chain joins TRBV11-1 to TRBJ2-7, with D tentatively TRBD1 (6 bases). This CDR3 has 12 amino acids. V lost 1 base to trimming and J lost 6 bases, with 7 bases between them. Germline V lookup: CDR1 SGHAT, CDR2 FQDESV (reference sequence). The DNA for the CDR3 is TGTGCCAGCAGCTTAGACAGGGCCGAGCAGTACTTC. Translation gives CASSLDRAEQYF.

There are many counts of this clonotype. The V gene is TRBV12-3 or TRBV12-4, the J gene TRBJ1-1; no definite D call. Between the trimmed V and J ends, which lost 10 bases and 0 bases, there was a span of 15 bases. The CDR3 runs to 14 residues. The CDR3 here is CATGIGRMNTEAFF. The CDR3 nucleotides are TGTGCCACTGGGATCGGGCGGATGAACACTGAAGCTTTCTTT.

Many counts were recorded for this clonotype. The chain employs TRBV5-6 and TRBJ2-1; 8 positions agree with TRBD2. Germline trimming cut 2 bases from V and 9 bases from J; bases unmatched to any gene: 13. The CDR3 has 16 residues. Germline V gives CDR1 SGHDT, CDR2 YYEEEE. The CDR3 is CASSLFGYGRAGEQFF. The CDR3 bases are TGTGCCAGCAGCTTATTTGGGTACGGGAGGGCCGGTGAGCAGTTCTTC.

V usage is TRBV5-1 and J usage is TRBJ2-5; 10 bases fit TRBD1. Germline values: CDR1 SGHRS, CDR2 YFSETQ. V was clipped by 7 bases and J by 2 bases; unmatched bases: 5. There are 14 residues in the CDR3. The CDR3 DNA reads as TGCGCCAGCGGGGAGGGACAGGGGCAAGAGACCCAGTACTTC. This gives the protein CASGEGQGQETQYF.

The CDR3 here is CASSKPEGTGSYEQYF. CDR3 DNA sequence: TGTGCCAGCTCAAAACCAGAGGGTACTGGTTCCTACGAGCAGTACTTC. This chain connects TRBV18 to TRBJ2-7; weak D call: TRBD2 (5 bases). CDR1 and CDR2 from the germline V gene are KGHSH and LQKENI. Trimming removed 5 bases from V and 1 base from J, with 18 bases in between. The CDR3 loop spans 16 amino acids.

This clonotype has more than one count but fewer than ten. This chain joins TRBV18 and TRBJ2-7, with 10 bases fitting TRBD1. CDR3 length: 16 residues. Germline CDR1 KGHSH, CDR2 LQKENI. V lost 3 bases to trimming and J lost 6 bases; unmatched junction nucleotides: 11. This CDR3 reads CASSPTGTGAKGEQYF. The CDR3 DNA reads as TGTGCCAGCTCACCGACCGGGACAGGGGCTAAGGGCGAGCAGTACTTC.

This rearrangement joins TRBV3-1 to TRBJ2-1; 8 nucleotides align to TRBD2. With 4 bases clipped from V and 0 bases from J, the junction kept 2 bases outside the gene matches. Germline CDR1 and CDR2: LGHDT and YNNKEL (reference sequence). The CDR3 spans 15 residues. The CDR3 bases are TGTGCCAGCAGCCCCGGACTAGCCTCCTACAATGAGCAGTTCTTC. Translated: CASSPGLASYNEQFF.

This clonotype was seen more than once but under ten times. The gene calls are TRBV12-3 or TRBV12-4 and TRBJ2-5, with a possible D match to TRBD2 (5 bases). The CDR3 totals 15 residues. Trimming shortened V by 2 bases and J by 4 bases, and 14 bases separated the two germline ends. CDR3 nucleotides: TGTGCCAGCAGTTTATGGTCTGAGGGTTTAGAGACCCAGTACTTC. Protein sequence: CASSLWSEGLETQYF.

This clonotype was recorded at least ten times. The rearrangement uses TRBV29-1 and TRBJ2-2; maybe TRBD1 (6 bases). The V gene's germline CDR1 is SQVTM and CDR2 ANQGSEA. This CDR3 is built from 13 residues. Trimming took 7 bases from V and 2 from J, leaving 11 bases between them. The CDR3 region is CSAGTLNTGELFF. The CDR3 DNA follows: TGCAGCGCCGGGACACTCAACACCGGGGAGCTGTTTTTT.

This clonotype appeared a few times. V is TRBV20-1 and J is TRBJ2-1; 10 bases map to TRBD2. V was clipped by 6 bases and J by 9 bases; unmatched bases: 8. Per the germline V gene, CDR1 is DFQATT and CDR2 is SNEGSKA (reference sequence). The CDR3 runs to 13 residues. The CDR3, as DNA: TGCAGTGCACCCACTAGCGGGAAAGGTGAGCAGTTCTTC. It specifies CSAPTSGKGEQFF.

There are a few counts of this clonotype. V and J are TRBV3-1 and TRBJ2-7; a weak D match, TRBD1 (6 bases). The V end was cut by 1 base, the J end by 4 bases, with 23 bases between. Germline CDR1 and CDR2: LGHDT and YNNKEL (reference sequence). This CDR3 comprises 18 residues. CDR3 nucleotides: TGTGCCAGCAGCCAAGTCCTTGGGGCAGGGGCGGTTTCGTACGAGCAGTACTTC. It codes for CASSQVLGAGAVSYEQYF.

This clonotype turned up a few times. J is TRBJ2-2 and V is TRBV6-5; tentative D call: TRBD2 (5 bases). Trimming took 2 bases from V and 6 from J, leaving 19 bases between them. In germline, CDR1 is MNHEY, CDR2 SVGAGI. The CDR3 extends over 17 amino acids. CDR3 in DNA: TGTGCCAGCAGTTACGCCTCGCCGGGATTATTTTCCGGGGAGCTGTTTTTT. This sequence encodes CASSYASPGLFSGELFF.

This chain links TRBV7-8 with TRBJ2-7, with no clear D. There are 14 residues in the CDR3. Trimming took 1 base from V and 2 from J, leaving 9 bases between them. Germline V gene lookup returns CDR1 SGHVS and CDR2 FQNEAQ. CDR3 sequence reads: CASSLVPVAYEQYF. In DNA form, the CDR3 reads TGTGCCAGCAGCTTAGTACCCGTCGCCTACGAGCAGTACTTC.

V usage is TRBV7-9 and J usage is TRBJ2-7; weak D call: TRBD2 (6 bases). The CDR3 contains 14 residues. Trimming took off 1 base at V and 2 bases at J, with 9 bases between the two ends. Per the germline V gene, CDR1 is SEHNR and CDR2 is FQNEAQ (reference sequence). The CDR3 region is CASSLVTGAYEQYF. CDR3 bases: TGTGCCAGCAGCTTAGTAACGGGAGCCTACGAGCAGTACTTC.

This clonotype was counted only a few times. CDR3 nucleotide sequence: TGTGCCAGCTCACCCGGGTCTGGCGGAGAGACCCAGTACTTC. It codes for CASSPGSGGETQYF. V is TRBV18 and J is TRBJ2-5, with unresolved D. The CDR3 consists of 14 residues. Trimming took 3 bases from V and 4 from J, leaving 12 bases between them. CDR1 is KGHSH, CDR2 LQKENI, per germline.

This clonotype was seen more than once but under ten times. The chain couples TRBV15 to TRBJ1-1, with D unresolved. Per germline, CDR1 LNHNV and CDR2 YYDKDF (reference sequence). Deletions cut 0 bases from V and 4 bases from J, with 9 bases between. The CDR3 consists of 14 residues. The CDR3 DNA follows: TGTGCCACCAGCAGAGATGGCGGAATCACTGAAGCTTTCTTT. Translation gives CATSRDGGITEAFF.

There are a few counts of this clonotype. The J gene is TRBJ1-1, the V gene TRBV6-2 or TRBV6-3, with TRBD1 matching over 7 bases. V was clipped by 7 bases and J by 4 bases; unmatched bases: 3. In germline, CDR1 is MNHEY, CDR2 SVGEGT. CDR3 size: 12 residues. The CDR3 coding sequence is TGTGCCAGCAATCACAGGGGCACTGAAGCTTTCTTT. This translates into CASNHRGTEAFF.

This clonotype was detected many times. The V call is TRBV18, the J call TRBJ1-3; D ambiguous. V gave up 9 bases and J gave up 2 bases, with 5 bases separating them. CDR3 length: 11 amino acids. The germline V gene has CDR1 KGHSH and CDR2 LQKENI. The CDR3 DNA follows: TGTGCCAGTTCCCCTGGAAACACCATATATTTT. Its translation is CASSPGNTIYF.

This chain joins TRBV18 and TRBJ1-2; 10 bases are a match to TRBD1. The germline V gene has CDR1 KGHSH and CDR2 LQKENI. This CDR3 spans 14 amino acids. The ends lost 6 bases at V and 8 bases at J; junction bases unmatched: 9. The CDR3 region has the DNA TGTGCCAGCTCGTCATCCGGGACAGGGGTCGGCTACACCTTC. Its protein is CASSSSGTGVGYTF. Looking up the rest from reference TRBV18 and TRBJ1-2 gives the full variable domain: NAGVMQNPRHLVRRRGQEARLRCSPMKGHSHVYWYRQLPEEGLKFMVYLQKENIIDESGMPKERFSAEFPKEGPSILRIQQVVRGDSAAYFCASSSSGTGVGYTFGSGTRLTVV.

The chain links TRBV30 to TRBJ2-7, with no clear D. V lost 0 bases and J lost 2, with 11 bases in between. CDR1 and CDR2 (germline): GTSNPN, SVGIG (reference sequence). This CDR3 region has 14 residues. The CDR3 sequence: CAWSVRYTAYEQYF. The CDR3 nucleotides read TGTGCCTGGAGTGTACGGTACACCGCCTACGAGCAGTACTTC. Looking up the rest from reference TRBV30 and TRBJ2-7 gives the full variable domain: SQTIHQWPATLVQPVGSPLSLECTVEGTSNPNLYWYRQAAGRGLQLLFYSVGIGQISSEVPQNLSASRPQDRQFILSSKKLLLSDSGFYLCAWSVRYTAYEQYFGPGTRLTVT.